These 10 T cell receptor beta chains came from one sample sequenced in a study of blood T cell repertoires in COVID-19. Here immunoSEQ multiplex PCR was the method, and the copy in TCRdb shows in-frame clones only, minus some. In the table there are roughly 280,000 clones, 85% to 90% of which are singletons. The specimen sequenced was PBMCs or T cells enriched from blood (not recorded which). The receptors were sampled from a woman in her thirties with acute COVID-19.

J is TRBJ2-7 and V is TRBV7-2; possible D gene TRBD1, 6 bases. V was clipped by 4 bases and J by 3 bases, with 13 bases between them. CDR1 is SGHTA, CDR2 FQGNSA, per germline. This CDR3 contains 14 residues. CDR3 amino acids: CASSSGTLGYEQYF. CDR3 DNA: TGTGCCAGCAGCTCCGGGACACTAGGCTACGAGCAGTACTTC.

This chain joins TRBV7-2 and TRBJ2-7; 16 nucleotides agree with TRBD2. Germline CDR1 and CDR2: SGHTA and FQGNSA. The V and J ends lost 3 bases and 4 bases, in that order; junction bases with no gene match: 3. The length of the CDR3 is 16 residues. CDR3 residues: CASSLGLAGGQYEQYF. The DNA for the CDR3 is TGTGCCAGCAGCTTGGGACTAGCGGGAGGGCAATACGAGCAGTACTTC.

The V and J genes are TRBV4-3 and TRBJ2-1; TRBD2 agrees at 14 bases. CDR1 and CDR2 from the germline V gene are LGHNA and YSLEER. The CDR3 covers 18 residues. The junction had 9 bases not matched to a gene; V was cut back by 1 base and J by 7 bases. In DNA, the CDR3 is TGCGCCAGCAGCCAAGCCCGAACCGGGACTAGCGGGAGAAATGAGCAGTTCTTC. Its translation is CASSQARTGTSGRNEQFF.

This chain joins TRBV7-9 and TRBJ2-7, with 8 bases aligning to TRBD2. Per the germline V gene, CDR1 is SEHNR and CDR2 is FQNEAQ (reference sequence). The CDR3 covers 18 residues. J lost 5 bases, V lost 5 bases, and 20 bases had no gene match. CDR3 loop: CASSPKPGGAGVLNEQYF. The CDR3 region has the DNA TGTGCCAGCAGCCCAAAACCGGGGGGAGCGGGAGTACTAAACGAGCAGTACTTC.

This clone occurred a few times. CDR3 sequence reads: CASSSSGTGKGQPQHF. CDR3 DNA sequence: TGTGCCAGCAGTTCGTCCGGGACAGGGAAGGGCCAGCCCCAGCATTTT. The rearrangement uses TRBV28 and TRBJ1-5, with 9 bases fitting TRBD1. Germline V lookup: CDR1 MDHEN, CDR2 SYDVKM. This CDR3 is 16 amino acids long. Trimming took 4 bases from V and 7 from J; bases not matched to a gene: 11.

The chain uses TRBV28 and TRBJ2-2; 8 nucleotides align to TRBD2. Germline CDR1 and CDR2: MDHEN and SYDVKM. V lost 4 bases, J lost 8 bases, and 12 bases stayed unmatched. There are 16 residues in the CDR3. DNA of the CDR3: TGTGCCAGCAGTTGGATTCGAGCGGGAGAGATGGGGGAGCTGTTTTTT. It encodes CASSWIRAGEMGELFF.

As to this clone: The sample carries other DNA sequences with the same CDR3. The chain employs TRBV19 and TRBJ2-2; TRBD2 aligns across 9 bases. Germline V gives CDR1 LNHDA, CDR2 SQIVND (reference sequence). The junction had 2 bases not matched to a gene; V was cut back by 4 bases and J by 5 bases. The CDR3 consists of 14 residues. In DNA, the CDR3 is TGTGCCAGTAGTAGGGGACTAGCTACCGGGGAGCTGTTTTTT. Amino acids: CASSRGLATGELFF.

The rearrangement uses TRBV5-5 and TRBJ1-1; D might be TRBD1 (5 bases). CDR1 is SGHKS and CDR2 is YYEKEE in the germline V gene (reference sequence). CDR3 size: 14 residues. Trimming took off 1 base at V and 6 bases at J, with 13 bases between the two ends. CDR3 bases: TGTGCCAGCAGCTTGCGGAGGGGAGATTCTGAAGCTTTCTTT. Amino acid sequence: CASSLRRGDSEAFF.

This sequence joins TRBV28 and TRBJ1-3; D may be TRBD1 (5 bases). Germline V gene sequence: CDR1 MDHEN, CDR2 SYDVKM. V lost 7 bases and J lost 7, with 26 bases in between. The CDR3 consists of 17 residues. The CDR3 nucleotides read TGTGCCAGCAATACCCCTCAGGCAGGGTCCTTTGGGAACACCATATATTTT. Its protein product is CASNTPQAGSFGNTIYF.

In this sample, this clone turned up a few times. The chain is built from TRBV11-1 and TRBJ2-7; 9 bases align to TRBD1. The ends lost 1 base at V and 4 bases at J; junction bases unmatched: 5. The CDR3 contains 15 residues. Germline-derived CDR1 and CDR2 are SGHAT and FQDESV (reference sequence). The CDR3 DNA follows: TGTGCCAGCAGCTTAGGCGCGGGACAGGGTTACGAGCAGTACTTC. Amino acids: CASSLGAGQGYEQYF. Full variable domain (outside the CDR3, taken from reference TRBV11-1 and TRBJ2-7): EAEVAQSPRYKITEKSQAVAFWCDPISGHATLYWYRQILGQGPELLVQFQDESVVDDSQLPKDRFSAERLKGVDSTLKIQPAELGDSAMYLCASSLGAGQGYEQYFGPGTRLTVT.